A single TCR beta chain is shown here with its context. Which antigen it targets is not known. Library preparation employed 5' RACE. Each TCR library was prepared from 3,000 to 4,500 ng of total RNA. cDNA was synthesized with SMARTScribe reverse transcriptase in eight separate reactions per sample. During cDNA synthesis, template switching was used to introduce unique molecular identifiers that contained a 6-nucleotide sample barcode. TCRalpha and TCRbeta cDNA was amplified by two nested PCRs of roughly 15 and 9 cycles, with bead purification after each PCR. Before amplification, the cDNA was treated with uracil DNA-glycosylase and purified using the QIAquick PCR purification kit. In the second PCR, Illumina TruSeq-compatible adapters and sample-specific barcodes were added. TapeStation and Qubit were used to check library quality and concentration, and roughly 4.6 ng of each library was pooled. The pooled libraries were sequenced with 2 x 100 bp reads and custom sequencing primers on an Illumina HiSeq2500 single-index Rapid Run. The paper's data handling went like this. MiGEC version 1.2.6 was used for UMI-based consensus assembly to correct PCR and sequencing errors. MiXCR version 2.1.1 handled V(D)J alignment, clonotype assembly and CDR3 extraction. To normalise gene usage, clonotype sharing and MAIT/NKT TCR abundance, the analysis used the top 1000, 10 000 and 20 000 clonotypes per sample. After downsampling to 27 000 UMIs, diversity was calculated as the inverse Simpson index using the vegan R package. Paired Mann-Whitney U tests on discordant twin pairs were used, with Benjamini-Hochberg multiple-testing correction. TCRdb reprocessed the reads, so every CDR3 protein sequence counts as one entry and DNA is not shown. These V and J calls rely on TCRdb rather than the paper's analysis. For this sample, the table gives some 170,000 distinct CDR3 sequences. The top ten clonotypes cover less than 7.5% of the sample.

This sample is part of a study of monozygotic twins with inflammatory bowel disease (dated by TCRdb to between 2018 and 2021). Describing the broader study: A total of 28 monozygotic twin pairs were included in the full study, comprising nine German pairs (four IBD-concordant, five IBD-discordant) and 19 IBD-discordant Danish pairs. The search for disease-associated traits relied mainly on comparing IBD patients with their genetically identical healthy co-twins within discordant pairs. Each individual had, on average, about 151 000 unique TCRalpha sequences and 181 000 unique TCRbeta sequences available for analysis. On the study overall, not on this receptor specifically: The results gave no support for a single strong signal or clonotype linked to IBD. Differing immunosuppressive treatments among patients may have added background noise and inter-individual variability to the repertoires. Measured by the inverse Simpson index, TCRbeta repertoire diversity was lower in IBD patients than in their healthy co-twins. Different T cell subtypes could not be distinguished in the analysis. Compared with healthy twins, IBD patients had fewer clonotypes in common with other individuals, a difference most pronounced in patients showing signs of disease activity. Concordant and discordant twins showed no difference in repertoire similarity, possibly because of limited statistical power.

From each donor, a roughly 2.7 ml peripheral blood sample was collected into PAXgene tubes and stored at -80 degrees C. Without T cell sorting, total RNA was isolated from whole blood using the PAXgene blood miRNA kit on an automated QIAcube. Peripheral blood from monozygotic twin pairs, either concordant or discordant for inflammatory bowel disease, underwent deep TCRalpha and TCRbeta repertoire profiling that used unique molecular barcoding. Smoking habits were recorded for all twin pairs, and individuals were classified as current, former or never smokers. The germline V gene (reference sequence) gives CDR1 as DFQATT and CDR2 as SNEGSKA. The CDR3 sequence holds 14 residues, the cysteine and phenylalanine included. The record lacks a DNA sequence.

The sample taken for sequencing was blood. This sequence uses TRBV20-1 and TRBJ2-7; absent DNA, TCRdb's TRBD2 call cannot be checked. This receptor was taken from a human donor with ulcerative colitis or Crohn's disease, or a healthy co-twin of an affected twin (not recorded which). The CDR3 protein is CSARDNPRLYEQYF.